These T cell receptor beta chains were read from a single sample in a study of radiation and T cells in renal cell carcinoma. Here immunoSEQ multiplex PCR was the method, and the copy in TCRdb shows in-frame clones only, minus some. The repertoire includes tens of thousands of clones, just over 75% of them detected once, and under 7% sits in the top ten. The sequences come from blood, collected from a patient whose treatment included radiotherapy and nephrectomy. The receptors were sampled from a man aged 55 to 70 with renal cell carcinoma. Each CDR3 is given with its conserved first and last residue.

>TRBV7-2
CASSLDPGDRAFF
>TRBV27
CASSLGQALEEAFF
>TRBV6-9
CASSLGDRAFF
>TRBV6-5
CASSPTFEDDQPQHF
>TRBV18
CASSPGLVQETQYF
>TRBV11-2
CASSSTRDRGREGYTF
>TRBV6-1
CASSEGPLTPYEQYF
>TRBV30
CASCTAPNSPLHF
>TRBV5-1
CASSVDREKYEQYF
>TRBV27
CASSSDWAVRDTEAFF
>TRBV11-3
CASSQDGINTGELFF
>TRBV12-1
CASSYTYNTEAFF
>TRBV5-5
CASSLVQGEKLFF
>TRBV9
CASSVVLAGRNEQFF
>TRBV9
CASSPSSGGEIYGYTF
>TRBV6-5
CASNQAGATTDTQYF
>TRBV10-1
CASSDGSPTDTQYF
>TRBV5-1
CASSLVPASNEQFF
>TRBV25-1
CASSELFQGRETQYF
>TRBV5-6
CASSRTGGGVHGSYNEQFF
>TRBV6-1
CASSSPDRANQPQHF
>TRBV19
CASSIAPRGTEAFF
>TRBV7-2
CASSGGLAGAYEQYF
>TRBV7-3
CASSLGWSSTEAFF
>TRBV6-4
CASRGHPSTEAFF
>TRBV5-8
CASSLGSETEAFF
>TRBV5-1
CASSLEGGSYGYTF
>TRBV4-3
CASSQDIGTEAFF
>TRBV9
CASSVDRNNEQFF
>TRBV4-3
CASSHSRQGQETQYF
>TRBV30
CAWTLARGPYEKLFF
>TRBV5-4
CASSGITRTSGGAYEQYF
>TRBV2
CASKAAWNTEAFF
>TRBV5-5
CASSLGDRLDTQYF
>TRBV4-3
CASSLYTGSGNTIYF
>TRBV6-5
CASRRQGVGEQFF
>TRBV5-4
CASSLAGGADEQFF
>TRBV7-9
CASSLRLAGGSGELFF
>TRBV7-9
CASSRTSGGEYF
>TRBV19
CASKVEFGQGNYGYTF
>TRBV30
CAWSLAGASYEQYF